This T cell receptor beta chain was retrieved from a study of shared clonotypes between healthy human individuals. Worth noting for this clone: The antigen is not known.

The authors distributed each subset's genomic DNA evenly over several immunoSEQ plates. Produced via immunoSEQ multiplex PCR; TCRdb's table is partial and in-frame only. The sample holds millions of clones, 85% to 95% seen once. Study results and caveats: Larger richness was generally estimated for naive than memory subsets.

The CDR3 is 17 residues long. CDR1 and CDR2 (germline): SNHLY, FYNNEI. Trimming shortened V by 5 bases and J by 2 bases, and 18 bases separated the two germline ends. Sequenced: naive CD4+ T cells sorted from blood. Regarding subset: CD45RA+ positively selected. The rearrangement joins TRBV2 to TRBJ1-4; no firm D call. This sequence originates from a young man in good health. CDR3 protein: CASSHPAFQATNEKLFF. In DNA, the CDR3 is TGTGCCAGCAGTCATCCGGCCTTCCAGGCGACTAATGAAAAACTGTTTTTT.